This T cell receptor (beta chain) was captured by sequencing in a study of cytomegalovirus exposure and HLA in healthy donors. The CDR3 length is 14 residues. Losses at the gene ends were 4 bases for V and 6 bases for J; bases not matched to a gene: 8. Per the germline V gene, CDR1 is SGHKS and CDR2 is YYEKEE (reference sequence). The primer mix had 60 Vbeta and 13 Jbeta primers. The assay was immunoSEQ multiplex PCR, and TCRdb's table has in-frame clones only and misses some. The sample yields around 170,000 clones, 81% seen once. This receptor was identified in a man aged 45-65 years in good health and CMV-seronegative. The specimen sequenced was PBMCs. This chain uses TRBV5-5 with TRBJ1-1, with 8 nucleotides matching TRBD1. DNA for the CDR3: TGTGCCAGCAGCCCAGGACAGGGAAGGGCTGAAGCTTTCTTT. Its translation: CASSPGQGRAEAFF.